The 24 T cell receptor beta chains in this list originate from one sample, sequenced in a study of OX40 agonist ivuxolimab in advanced cancers. Sequencing was performed with immunoSEQ multiplex PCR; in TCRdb, only in-frame clones are kept and a portion is missing. The sample has roughly 49,000 clones, roughly nine tenths seen once. The sequencing here drew on CD4+ or CD8+ T cells sorted from blood, taken in a trial of the OX40 agonist ivuxolimab. These receptor sequences come from an adult with an advanced solid tumor such as melanoma, head and neck, liver or kidney cancer.

The CDR3 reads CASSLTVAGTGPSLGETQYF. CDR3 in DNA: TGTGCCAGCTCACTGACCGTGGCCGGGACAGGGCCTTCATTGGGAGAGACCCAGTACTTC. This chain joins TRBV18 and TRBJ2-5; 9 bases map to TRBD1. This CDR3 is built from 20 residues. The V segment lost 4 bases and the J segment 4 bases; nucleotides outside the gene matches: 22. The germline V gene has CDR1 KGHSH and CDR2 LQKENI.

CDR3 sequence: CAISPRGGQTGELFF. CDR3 bases: TGTGCCATCAGTCCTCGTGGGGGCCAAACCGGGGAGCTGTTTTTT. V gene TRBV10-3 combines with J gene TRBJ2-2; tentatively, D is TRBD1 (6 bases). With 5 bases removed from V and 5 bases from J, the gap between germline ends came to 15 bases. The CDR3 has 15 amino acids. CDR1 is ENHRY, CDR2 SYGVKD, per germline.

The chain is built from TRBV27 and TRBJ2-1, with D unclear. The CDR3 has 16 amino acids. Germline loops: CDR1 MNHEY, CDR2 SMNVEV (reference sequence). With 3 bases removed from V and 1 base from J, the gap between germline ends came to 13 bases. Here the CDR3 reads CASSLWGVLSYNEQFF. CDR3 DNA sequence: TGTGCCAGCAGTTTGTGGGGTGTTCTTTCCTACAATGAGCAGTTCTTC.

The chain links TRBV21-1 to TRBJ2-5; the table calls TRBD2, which could not be checked here. The DNA end is a closer match to TRBJ2-7, so the J assignment may be wrong. TRBV21-1 represents a pseudogene. The CDR3 covers 16 residues. CDR3 nucleotide sequence: TGTGCCAGCAGTGTCCAGCGGGAGCGTCCACCCTACGAGCAGTACTTC. Amino acids: CASSVQRERPPYEQYF.

This sequence joins TRBV6-1 and TRBJ2-6; possible D gene TRBD1, 5 bases. The CDR3 length is 15 residues. With 6 bases removed from V and 2 bases from J, the gap between germline ends came to 11 bases. The germline V gene has CDR1 MNHNS and CDR2 SASEGT. The CDR3 coding sequence is TGTGCCAGCAGAAATACAGGTGCTGGGGCCAACGTCCTGACTTTC. Protein product: CASRNTGAGANVLTF.

CDR3 DNA sequence: TGTGCCAGCAGCCTGCATATGGACAGGACCTACGAGCAGTACTTC. Its translation is CASSLHMDRTYEQYF. This chain links TRBV7-2 with TRBJ2-7; the match to TRBD1 covers 7 bases. CDR1 is SGHTA and CDR2 is FQGNSA in the germline V gene. This CDR3 contains 15 residues. J lost 2 bases, V lost 5 bases, and 9 bases had no gene match.

The V gene is TRBV6-1, the J gene TRBJ2-3; D uncertain. The V gene's germline CDR1 is MNHNS and CDR2 SASEGT. The CDR3 is 11 amino acids. Trimming removed 7 bases at V and 0 bases at J, with 2 bases between. CDR3 nucleotide sequence: TGTGCCAGCACCAGCACAGATACGCAGTATTTT. Encoded protein: CASTSTDTQYF.

The chain combines TRBV10-3 with TRBJ2-2; D call uncertain. The CDR3 sequence is 17 residues long. The V gene's germline CDR1 is ENHRY and CDR2 SYGVKD. Trimming removed 4 bases at V and 8 bases at J, with 23 bases between. This chain's CDR3 is CAISGDMASSYGGELFF. The CDR3 DNA sequence: TGTGCCATCAGTGGCGATATGGCTAGTTCATACGGAGGGGAGCTGTTTTTT.

The chain has TRBV27 and TRBJ2-1; 13 nucleotides align to TRBD2. Germline CDR1 is MNHEY and CDR2 is SMNVEV (reference sequence). The trim removed 5 bases at V and 16 bases at J, leaving 11 bases unmatched. This CDR3 is built from 14 residues. The DNA for the CDR3 is TGTGCCAGCAGTCCGGGACTAGCGGGGAGTTTGGCCTTCTTC. Residues: CASSPGLAGSLAFF.

This clone was found a few times. The chain combines TRBV7-2 with TRBJ2-1; 10 nucleotides line up with TRBD2. CDR1 and CDR2 (germline): SGHTA, FQGNSA. With V trimmed by 3 bases and J by 8 bases, 7 bases remained unmatched. This CDR3 is 15 amino acids long. The CDR3 bases are TGTGCCAGCAGCTTGGTCCAGCGGGGGGGTGATGAGCAGTTCTTC. Its protein is CASSLVQRGGDEQFF.

This chain links TRBV7-3 with TRBJ2-3; D not certain. Per the germline V gene, CDR1 is SGHTA and CDR2 is FQGTGA. The CDR3 extends over 14 amino acids. V lost 2 bases and J lost 2, with 8 bases in between. Written as DNA, the CDR3 is TGTGCCAGCAGCTTATCAGGCCTCACAGATACGCAGTATTTT. Amino acid sequence: CASSLSGLTDTQYF.

This chain joins TRBV9 and TRBJ1-2; tentative D call: TRBD1 (6 bases). CDR1 is SGDLS, CDR2 YYNGEE, per germline. V gave up 6 bases and J gave up 7 bases, with 19 bases separating them. This CDR3 has 14 residues. CDR3 protein: CASTIGSGGRGYTF. CDR3 DNA: TGTGCCAGCACCATTGGGTCCGGGGGCCGTGGCTACACCTTC.

The V and J genes are TRBV9 and TRBJ2-1, with TRBD2 matching over 8 bases. V gave up 3 bases and J gave up 0 bases; unmatched junction bases: 5. The CDR3 is 16 residues long. Germline CDR1 reads SGDLS; CDR2 reads YYNGEE. The CDR3, as DNA: TGTGCCAGCAGCGCGATAGCGGGGCTCTCCTACAATGAGCAGTTCTTC. It codes for CASSAIAGLSYNEQFF.

This clone was detected only a few times. V gene TRBV5-4 combines with J gene TRBJ2-1; 9 bases match TRBD2. The CDR3 has 15 amino acids. CDR1 is SGHNT, CDR2 YYREEE, per germline (reference sequence). After removal of 0 bases from V and 7 bases from J, the junction contained 5 bases not matched to a gene. CDR3 amino acids: CASSLGLAGINEQFF. CDR3 bases: TGTGCCAGCAGCTTGGGTCTAGCGGGGATAAATGAGCAGTTCTTC.

The rearrangement joins TRBV6-5 to TRBJ2-3; the D gene is possibly TRBD1 (6 bases). The CDR3 length is 15 residues. Trimming left V 8 bases short and J 5 bases short, with 20 bases between. In germline, CDR1 is MNHEY, CDR2 SVGAGI. The CDR3 is CASSGTQLTRDTQYF. The CDR3, as DNA: TGTGCCAGCTCCGGGACACAACTGACAAGAGATACGCAGTATTTT.

The chain has TRBV5-1 and TRBJ2-5; TRBD2 matches at 13 bases. CDR1 SGHRS and CDR2 YFSETQ come from the germline V gene. The CDR3 totals 17 residues. Losses at the gene ends were 0 bases for V and 0 bases for J; bases not matched to a gene: 2. The CDR3 is CASSLVGTSGNQETQYF. The CDR3 DNA reads TGCGCCAGCAGCTTGGTCGGGACTAGCGGGAACCAAGAGACCCAGTACTTC.

J is TRBJ2-7 and V is TRBV2; 9 bases line up with TRBD2. CDR3 size: 14 residues. CDR1 and CDR2 (germline): SNHLY, FYNNEI. Trimming removed 4 bases from V and 4 bases from J; junction bases left unmatched: 5. CDR3 DNA sequence: TGTGCCAGCAGTGGGGCGGGAGGGCGGTACGAGCAGTACTTC. Protein sequence: CASSGAGGRYEQYF.

The chain couples TRBV6-5 to TRBJ2-7; D is possibly TRBD2 (5 bases). The length of the CDR3 is 12 residues. The V end was cut by 4 bases, the J end by 3 bases, with 7 bases between. CDR1 and CDR2 from the germline V gene are MNHEY and SVGAGI. CDR3 amino acids: CASSSGGYEQYF. The DNA for the CDR3 is TGTGCCAGCAGTTCAGGAGGCTACGAGCAGTACTTC.

This chain links TRBV29-1 with TRBJ1-6; D is possibly TRBD1 (6 bases). The V and J ends lost 6 bases and 3 bases respectively, with 18 bases between them. In germline, CDR1 is SQVTM, CDR2 ANQGSEA. The length of the CDR3 is 16 residues. DNA for the CDR3: TGCAGCGTAGACCCCTTTTCGGACAGCTATAATTCACCCCTCCACTTT. As protein: CSVDPFSDSYNSPLHF.

The chain joins TRBV16 to TRBJ1-1, with 10 positions matching TRBD1. Germline values: CDR1 KGHSY, CDR2 FQNENV. V lost 4 bases and J lost 3; bases outside the gene matches: 2. This CDR3 region has 14 residues. CDR3 amino acids: CASSLTGGDTEAFF. For the CDR3, the DNA is TGTGCCAGCAGCCTGACAGGGGGCGACACTGAAGCTTTCTTT.

This clone was seen a few times. This chain connects TRBV18 to TRBJ1-6, with D possibly TRBD1 on 6 matching bases. The CDR3 is 13 residues long. Germline V gene sequence: CDR1 KGHSH, CDR2 LQKENI. Trimming pared 10 bases from V and 8 bases from J, leaving 15 bases between. CDR3 DNA sequence: TGTGCCACCCAGGACAGCCAAGATTCACCCCTCCACTTT. Its protein product is CATQDSQDSPLHF.

The chain is built from TRBV4-2 and TRBJ2-6, with 7 bases matching TRBD2. Germline V gene sequence: CDR1 LGHNA, CDR2 YNFKEQ. The V segment lost 5 bases and the J segment 3 bases; nucleotides outside the gene matches: 10. CDR3 size: 17 residues. CDR3 nucleotides: TGTGCCAGCAGCGGAGCGAGCGGGGCAGATGGGGCCAACGTCCTGACTTTC. This encodes CASSGASGADGANVLTF.

This chain connects TRBV10-1 to TRBJ1-4; 9 positions agree with TRBD1. Germline trimming cut 3 bases from V and 5 bases from J; bases unmatched to any gene: 4. The CDR3 is 15 residues long. Germline CDR1 and CDR2: WNHNN and SYGVQD (reference sequence). The CDR3 DNA reads TGCGCCAGCAGTGAAGGTGGACAGGGGAATGAAAAACTGTTTTTT. As protein: CASSEGGQGNEKLFF.

The chain combines TRBV13 with TRBJ2-1; D gene unclear. The V end was cut by 5 bases, the J end by 4 bases, with 15 bases between. Germline-derived CDR1 and CDR2 are PRHDT and FYEKMQ (reference sequence). The CDR3 is 15 residues long. The CDR3 DNA is TGTGCCAGCAGCGGTCGCCTACAAAGATACAATGAGCAGTTCTTC. It yields the protein CASSGRLQRYNEQFF.